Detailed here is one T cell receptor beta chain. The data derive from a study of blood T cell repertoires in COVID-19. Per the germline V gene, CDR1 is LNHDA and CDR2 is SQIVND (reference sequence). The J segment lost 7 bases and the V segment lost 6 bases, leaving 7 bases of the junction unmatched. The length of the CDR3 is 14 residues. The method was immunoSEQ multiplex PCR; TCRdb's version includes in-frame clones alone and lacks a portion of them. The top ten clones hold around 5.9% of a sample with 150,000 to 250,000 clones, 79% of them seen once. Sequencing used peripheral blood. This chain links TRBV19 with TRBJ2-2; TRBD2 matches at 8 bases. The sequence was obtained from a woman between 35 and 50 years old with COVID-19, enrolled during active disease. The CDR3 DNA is TGTGCCAGTAGCCCGGGACTAGTGTTCGGGGAGCTGTTTTTT. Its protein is CASSPGLVFGELFF. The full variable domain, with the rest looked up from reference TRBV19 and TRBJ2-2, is DGGITQSPKYLFRKEGQNVTLSCEQNLNHDAMYWYRQDPGQGLRLIYYSQIVNDFQKGDIAEGYSVSREKKESFPLTVTSAQKNPTAFYLCASSPGLVFGELFFGEGSRLTVL.